This section outlines one T cell receptor beta chain sequence together with its context. This sample stems from a study of shared clonotypes between healthy human individuals. V was pared by 0 bases and J by 10 bases, with 13 bases between. The CDR3 is 14 amino acids. Germline CDR1 reads LNHDA; CDR2 reads SQIVND (reference sequence). The assay was immunoSEQ multiplex PCR, and TCRdb's table has in-frame clones only and misses some. The sample has 1,100,000 or so clones, around three quarters seen once. The genes are TRBV19 and TRBJ1-5; no clear D gene. The sample taken for sequencing was memory CD4+ T cells from PBMCs. Subset: CD45RA-negative fraction. The receptor was derived from a man in his late teens or twenties in good health. Some clones in this sample may be carry-over from other donors' samples. CDR3 sequence reads: CASSIEFQISPQHF. CDR3 nucleotides: TGTGCCAGTAGTATAGAATTTCAAATCAGCCCCCAGCATTTT.